These 26 T cell receptor beta chains came from one sample sequenced in a study of beta chain features in type 1 diabetes. Sequenced material consisted of expressed TCRB transcripts (all of the isolated RNA was reverse transcribed). This table comes from immunoSEQ multiplex PCR, and its TCRdb copy is limited to in-frame clones, with some not included. The table lists about 640,000 clones, around 12% of them singletons. Points from the study as a whole: Shortening of TCRB CDR3s, moderate but significant, appeared in all four CD4+ subsets of Type 1 diabetes patients.

Their antigen targets remain unknown. Material for sequencing was naive CD4+ T cells from blood. The receptors shown here come from a man under 40 with type 1 diabetes.

This clone was counted only a few times. The rearrangement joins TRBV2 to TRBJ2-7; D is possibly TRBD1 or TRBD2 (5 bases each). Per germline, CDR1 SNHLY and CDR2 FYNNEI. Trimming took off 1 base at V and 1 base at J, with 8 bases between the two ends. The CDR3 is 14 residues long. CDR3 in DNA: TGTGCCAGCAGTGAAGTCAGGGAGTCCTACGAGCAGTACTTC. Translated: CASSEVRESYEQYF.

This chain uses TRBV5-1 with TRBJ2-4; D remains ambiguous. This CDR3 comprises 16 residues. Trimming cost V 0 bases and J 0 bases, with 10 bases left between them. Germline CDR1 and CDR2: SGHRS and YFSETQ. The CDR3 sequence: CASSLEAGLAKNIQYF. The CDR3 bases are TGCGCCAGCAGCTTGGAGGCTGGGCTAGCCAAAAACATTCAGTACTTC.

V usage is TRBV7-6 and J usage is TRBJ2-2; the match to TRBD2 covers 10 bases. The CDR3 runs to 18 residues. With V trimmed by 2 bases and J by 2 bases, 8 bases remained unmatched. Germline values: CDR1 SGHVS, CDR2 FNYEAQ. In DNA form, the CDR3 reads TGTGCCAGCAGCTTACGCGCTAGCGGGGGCCCCAACACCGGGGAGCTGTTTTTT. The encoded protein is CASSLRASGGPNTGELFF.

The rearrangement links TRBV7-2 to TRBJ2-2; D call uncertain. The length of the CDR3 is 15 residues. Germline values: CDR1 SGHTA, CDR2 FQGNSA. V was pared by 5 bases and J by 0 bases, with 10 bases between. CDR3 nucleotides: TGTGCCAGCAGCCTCTTTGGATCGAACACCGGGGAGCTGTTTTTT. The encoded protein is CASSLFGSNTGELFF.

This clone was observed a few times. The rearrangement links TRBV6-6 to TRBJ1-4; tentative D call: TRBD1 (5 bases). Germline lookup yields CDR1 MNHNY and CDR2 SVGAGI (reference sequence). V was pared by 7 bases and J by 0 bases, with 15 bases between. This CDR3 comprises 16 residues. CDR3 sequence: CASTLEGRSTNEKLFF. The CDR3 DNA follows: TGTGCCAGCACCTTGGAGGGGAGGTCAACTAATGAAAAACTGTTTTTT.

The genes are TRBV20-1 and TRBJ1-2, with D hard to call. Germline V gene lookup returns CDR1 DFQATT and CDR2 SNEGSKA (reference sequence). The CDR3 has 11 amino acids. The V end was cut by 2 bases, the J end by 1 base, with 2 bases between. CDR3 region: CSARINYGYTF. CDR3 DNA sequence: TGCAGTGCTAGAATTAACTATGGCTACACCTTC.

The chain uses TRBV5-1 and TRBJ2-3; D may be TRBD1 (6 bases). V lost 0 bases to trimming and J lost 6 bases, with 17 bases between them. The CDR3 loop spans 16 amino acids. Germline values: CDR1 SGHRS, CDR2 YFSETQ. The CDR3 nucleotides read TGCGCCAGCAGCTTGGAAACAGGGACCCAAGCTGATACGCAGTATTTT. It yields the protein CASSLETGTQADTQYF. The entire variable domain, with the rest obtained from reference TRBV5-1 and TRBJ2-3, is as follows: KAGVTQTPRYLIKTRGQQVTLSCSPISGHRSVSWYQQTPGQGLQFLFEYFSETQRNKGNFPGRFSGRQFSNSRSEMNVSTLELGDSALYLCASSLETGTQADTQYFGPGTRLTVL.

V is TRBV9 and J is TRBJ1-1, with D perhaps TRBD1 (5 bases). The CDR3 is made up of 16 amino acids. Germline V gene sequence: CDR1 SGDLS, CDR2 YYNGEE. The ends were cut back, 0 bases at V and 0 bases at J, with 12 bases in the middle. CDR3 sequence (DNA): TGTGCCAGCAGCGTAGCCGGGGGGTACCTGAACACTGAAGCTTTCTTT. This sequence encodes CASSVAGGYLNTEAFF.

The chain has TRBV4-3 and TRBJ1-1; 9 bases map to TRBD1. The CDR3 covers 14 residues. Looked up from germline, CDR1 is LGHNA and CDR2 is YSLEER. The V segment lost 3 bases and the J segment 6 bases; nucleotides outside the gene matches: 5. The CDR3 region is CASSHDRGRAEAFF. The CDR3 bases are TGCGCCAGCAGCCATGACAGGGGGAGGGCTGAAGCTTTCTTT.

V is TRBV30 and J is TRBJ2-3, with D tentatively TRBD1 (6 bases). The CDR3 contains 15 residues. Germline CDR1 is GTSNPN and CDR2 is SVGIG (reference sequence). Trimming pared 1 base from V and 5 bases from J, leaving 16 bases between. The DNA of the CDR3 is TGTGCCTGGAGTGGAAACAGGGTTGCACAAGATACGCAGTATTTT. It specifies CAWSGNRVAQDTQYF.

The J gene is TRBJ1-2, the V gene TRBV7-9; 7 bases match TRBD1. This CDR3 comprises 15 residues. Germline loops: CDR1 SEHNR, CDR2 FQNEAQ (reference sequence). The junction had 7 bases not matched to a gene; V was cut back by 2 bases and J by 4 bases. CDR3 in DNA: TGTGCCAGCAGCTTACAAACAGGGGAATTCTATGGCTACACCTTC. Encoded protein: CASSLQTGEFYGYTF. The full variable domain, its missing parts supplied by reference TRBV7-9 and TRBJ1-2, is DTGVSQNPRHKITKRGQNVTFRCDPISEHNRLYWYRQTLGQGPEFLTYFQNEAQLEKSRLLSDRFSAERPKGSFSTLEIQRTEQGDSAMYLCASSLQTGEFYGYTFGSGTRLTVV.

The V call is TRBV18, the J call TRBJ2-5; D might be TRBD1 (6 bases). Trimming cost V 0 bases and J 2 bases, with 7 bases left between them. The CDR3 is 14 residues long. Germline CDR1 and CDR2: KGHSH and LQKENI. The CDR3 DNA sequence: TGTGCCAGCTCACCACCGGGGGCTCAAGAGACCCAGTACTTC. Its translation: CASSPPGAQETQYF.

The chain combines TRBV9 with TRBJ2-1; 7 bases are shared with TRBD2. Germline CDR1 is SGDLS and CDR2 is YYNGEE. V lost 8 bases to trimming and J lost 0 bases; unmatched junction nucleotides: 11. The CDR3 has 16 amino acids. The CDR3 here is CASEVGAGSSYNEQFF. The CDR3 DNA sequence: TGTGCCAGTGAAGTGGGAGCGGGGAGCTCCTACAATGAGCAGTTCTTC.

This clone was counted only a few times. J is TRBJ1-6 and V is TRBV5-1; 8 nucleotides match TRBD1. V trimming: 0 bases; J trimming: 5 bases; junction bases outside the gene matches: 7. CDR1 and CDR2 (germline): SGHRS, YFSETQ. This CDR3 has 17 residues. CDR3 protein: CASSLGTGSANNSPLHF. The CDR3 nucleotides are TGCGCCAGCAGCTTGGGGACAGGGAGTGCGAATAATTCACCCCTCCACTTT.

The chain is built from TRBV19 and TRBJ2-3, with D unclear. Germline V lookup: CDR1 LNHDA, CDR2 SQIVND (reference sequence). This CDR3 has 14 amino acids. Trimming cost V 3 bases and J 6 bases, with 13 bases left between them. The CDR3 region has the DNA TGTGCCAGTAGTATGACCCTTCTCGGGGATACGCAGTATTTT. It specifies CASSMTLLGDTQYF.

The gene calls are TRBV4-3 and TRBJ2-4; no definite D call. The germline V and J ends were trimmed by 0 bases and 0 bases, with 9 bases remaining between them. This CDR3 spans 16 amino acids. CDR1 LGHNA and CDR2 YSLEER come from the germline V gene. This chain's CDR3 is CASSQDLPIAKNIQYF. CDR3 nucleotides: TGCGCCAGCAGCCAAGATCTTCCGATAGCCAAAAACATTCAGTACTTC.

Comments on this clone: Germline is not matched at one junction end, which may reflect a read error. In DNA, the CDR3 is TGTGCTAGCAGCTTAGTGGACTCCTCTACCCAGTACTTC. It encodes CASSLVDSSTQYF. The chain employs TRBV7-7 and TRBJ2-5; TRBD2 might be the D (5 bases). The CDR3 has 13 amino acids. Germline V gene sequence: CDR1 SSHAT, CDR2 FNYEAQ (reference sequence).

A few counts support this clone. This chain uses TRBV4-3 with TRBJ2-5; 12 nucleotides match TRBD2. The junction had 5 bases not matched to a gene; V was cut back by 4 bases and J by 2 bases. This CDR3 spans 16 amino acids. Germline-derived CDR1 and CDR2 are LGHNA and YSLEER. CDR3 in amino acids: CASSRETSGGQETQYF. CDR3 DNA: TGCGCCAGCAGCCGAGAGACTAGCGGGGGACAAGAGACCCAGTACTTC.

The chain couples TRBV7-2 to TRBJ2-3; TRBD2 agrees at 8 bases. This CDR3 comprises 15 residues. The V gene end was trimmed by 5 bases and the J gene end by 2 bases; junction bases not matched to a gene: 6. Germline-derived CDR1 and CDR2 are SGHTA and FQGNSA. The chain's CDR3 is CASSQASGFTDTQYF. The CDR3 DNA reads TGTGCCAGCAGCCAAGCTAGCGGGTTCACAGATACGCAGTATTTT.

This chain links TRBV7-2 with TRBJ1-2, with 9 positions matching TRBD1. This CDR3 comprises 14 residues. Germline V lookup: CDR1 SGHTA, CDR2 FQGNSA. V lost 5 bases, J lost 4 bases, and 5 bases stayed unmatched. CDR3 DNA sequence: TGTGCCAGCAGCCGGGACAGGGAAGTCTATGGCTACACCTTC. Its translation is CASSRDREVYGYTF.

J is TRBJ2-7 and V is TRBV5-4; D is undetermined. The germline gives CDR1 SGHNT, CDR2 YYREEE (reference sequence). Trimming left V 0 bases short and J 0 bases short, with 7 bases between. The CDR3 has 14 residues. The CDR3 reads CASSLGQSSYEQYF. CDR3 nucleotide sequence: TGTGCCAGCAGCTTGGGTCAGAGCTCCTACGAGCAGTACTTC.

This clone was detected only a few times. J is TRBJ2-7 and V is TRBV7-2; 10 bases are shared with TRBD1. The CDR3 spans 14 residues. Germline V gives CDR1 SGHTA, CDR2 FQGNSA. V gave up 5 bases and J gave up 6 bases; unmatched junction bases: 7. CDR3 amino acids: CASSSAGTGVEQYF. In DNA form, the CDR3 reads TGTGCCAGCAGCAGTGCCGGGACAGGGGTCGAGCAGTACTTC. The variable domain in full, with the rest retrieved from reference TRBV7-2 and TRBJ2-7, is GAGVSQSPSNKVTEKGKDVELRCDPISGHTALYWYRQSLGQGLEFLIYFQGNSAPDKSGLPSDRFSAERTGGSVSTLTIQRTQQEDSAVYLCASSSAGTGVEQYFGPGTRLTVT.

J is TRBJ2-1 and V is TRBV9, with D maybe TRBD2 (6 bases). Germline values: CDR1 SGDLS, CDR2 YYNGEE. Trimming removed 1 base from V and 5 bases from J, with 13 bases in between. This CDR3 is 15 amino acids long. CDR3 protein: CASSVPGLAHNEQFF. Written as DNA, the CDR3 is TGTGCCAGCAGCGTACCCGGCCTAGCGCACAATGAGCAGTTCTTC.

This clone came up a few times. The chain employs TRBV5-8 and TRBJ2-1; D is undetermined. Germline CDR1 reads SGHTS; CDR2 reads YDEGEE. V was shortened by 5 bases and J by 9 bases, with 21 bases between the two germline ends. The length of the CDR3 is 15 residues. The CDR3 DNA reads as TGTGCCAGCAGTCACTTCTACAATGAGCACGGTGAGCAGTTCTTC. Protein product: CASSHFYNEHGEQFF.

The genes are TRBV19 and TRBJ2-5, with a tentative D call TRBD2 (5 bases). Trimming removed 9 bases at V and 1 base at J, with 9 bases between. CDR3 length: 12 residues. CDR1 and CDR2 (germline): LNHDA, SQIVND (reference sequence). Here the CDR3 reads CASRGSQETQYF. CDR3 bases: TGTGCCAGCCGGGGATCCCAAGAGACCCAGTACTTC.

J is TRBJ1-2 and V is TRBV27; D gene unclear. The CDR3 consists of 14 residues. The germline gives CDR1 MNHEY, CDR2 SMNVEV (reference sequence). Trimming shortened V by 2 bases and J by 4 bases, and 11 bases separated the two germline ends. The CDR3 sequence: CASSLPRTIYGYTF. As DNA, the CDR3 is TGTGCCAGCAGTTTACCGAGGACTATCTATGGCTACACCTTC.